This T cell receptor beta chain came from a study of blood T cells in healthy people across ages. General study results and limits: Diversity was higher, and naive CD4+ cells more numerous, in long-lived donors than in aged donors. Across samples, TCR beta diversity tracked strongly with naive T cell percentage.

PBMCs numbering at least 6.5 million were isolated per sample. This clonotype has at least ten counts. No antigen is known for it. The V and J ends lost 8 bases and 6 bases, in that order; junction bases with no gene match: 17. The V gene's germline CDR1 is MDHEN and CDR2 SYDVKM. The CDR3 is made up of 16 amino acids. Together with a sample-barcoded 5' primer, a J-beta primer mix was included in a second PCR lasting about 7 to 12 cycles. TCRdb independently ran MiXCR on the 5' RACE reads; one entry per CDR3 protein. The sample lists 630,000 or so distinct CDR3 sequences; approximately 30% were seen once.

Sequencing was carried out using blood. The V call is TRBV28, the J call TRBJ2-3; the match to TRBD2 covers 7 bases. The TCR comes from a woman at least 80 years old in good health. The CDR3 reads CASFPWGGRLGDTQYF. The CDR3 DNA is TGTGCCAGCTTTCCCTGGGGGGGTCGGCTAGGGGATACGCAGTATTTT.